This paragraph covers one T cell receptor (beta chain) sequence. This record belongs to a study of T cells in Graves' hyperthyroidism and ophthalmopathy. The CDR3 regions of TCR beta were amplified from RNA transcripts. First-round RT-PCR with HTBI primers amplified the TCR CDR3 region. TCRdb reprocessed the multiplex PCR reads with MiXCR, giving one entry per CDR3 protein. The sample shows roughly 300,000 distinct CDR3 sequences, around a fifth of them seen only once. The CDR3 is 16 residues long. J was trimmed by 0 bases and V by 6 bases; bases with no gene match: 6. Germline loops: CDR1 DFQATT, CDR2 SNEGSKA (reference sequence).

The sequence was collected from a woman aged 45-65 years with Graves' hyperthyroidism. The chain is built from TRBV20-1 and TRBJ2-1, with 12 bases lining up with TRBD2. The sequenced material came from blood. Written as DNA, the CDR3 is TGCAGTGCAAAGACTAGCGGGAGTCGCTCCTACAATGAGCAGTTCTTC. Translating gives CSAKTSGSRSYNEQFF.